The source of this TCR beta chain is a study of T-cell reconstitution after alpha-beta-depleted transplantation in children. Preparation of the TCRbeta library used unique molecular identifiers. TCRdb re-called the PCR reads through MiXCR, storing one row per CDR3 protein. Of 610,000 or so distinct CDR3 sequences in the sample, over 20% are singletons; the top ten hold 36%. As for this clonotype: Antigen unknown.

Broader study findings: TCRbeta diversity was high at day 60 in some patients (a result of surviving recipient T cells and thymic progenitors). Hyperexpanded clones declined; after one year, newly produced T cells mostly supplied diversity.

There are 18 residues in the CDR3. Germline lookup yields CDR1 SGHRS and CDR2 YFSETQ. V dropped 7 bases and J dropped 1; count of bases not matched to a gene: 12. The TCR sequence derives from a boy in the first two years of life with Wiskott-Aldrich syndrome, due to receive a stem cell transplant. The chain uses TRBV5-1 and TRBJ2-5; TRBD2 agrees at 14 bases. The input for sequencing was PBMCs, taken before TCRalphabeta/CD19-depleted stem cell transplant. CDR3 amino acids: CASVLTPGLAGAQETQYF. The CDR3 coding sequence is TGCGCCAGCGTCCTGACTCCGGGACTAGCGGGAGCCCAAGAGACCCAGTACTTC.